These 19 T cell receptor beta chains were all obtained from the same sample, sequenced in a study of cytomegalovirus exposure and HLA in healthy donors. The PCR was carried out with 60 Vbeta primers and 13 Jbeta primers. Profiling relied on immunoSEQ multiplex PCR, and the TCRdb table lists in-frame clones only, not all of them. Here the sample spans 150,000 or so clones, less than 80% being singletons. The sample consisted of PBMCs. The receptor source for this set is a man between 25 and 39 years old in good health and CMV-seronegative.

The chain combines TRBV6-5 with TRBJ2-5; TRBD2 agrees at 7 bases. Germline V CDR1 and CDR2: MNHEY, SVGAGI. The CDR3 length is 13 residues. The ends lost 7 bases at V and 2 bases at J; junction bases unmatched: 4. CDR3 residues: CASNPSGQETQYF. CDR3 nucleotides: TGTGCCAGCAATCCTAGCGGACAAGAGACCCAGTACTTC.

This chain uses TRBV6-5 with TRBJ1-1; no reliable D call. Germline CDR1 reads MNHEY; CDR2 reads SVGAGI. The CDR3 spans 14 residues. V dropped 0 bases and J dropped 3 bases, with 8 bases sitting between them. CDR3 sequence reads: CASSYSIRDTEAFF. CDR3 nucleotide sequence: TGTGCCAGCAGTTACTCGATTAGAGACACTGAAGCTTTCTTT.

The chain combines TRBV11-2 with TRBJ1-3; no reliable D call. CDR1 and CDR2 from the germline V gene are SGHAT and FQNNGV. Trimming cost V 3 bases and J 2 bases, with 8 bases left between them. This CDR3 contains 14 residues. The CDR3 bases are TGTGCCAGCAGCTTGTCAACAGCTGGAAACACCATATATTTT. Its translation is CASSLSTAGNTIYF.

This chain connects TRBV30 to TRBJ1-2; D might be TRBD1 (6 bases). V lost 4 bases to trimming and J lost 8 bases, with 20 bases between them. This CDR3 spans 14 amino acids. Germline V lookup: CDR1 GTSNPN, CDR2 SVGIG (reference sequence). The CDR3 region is CAWINTTGPQGYTF. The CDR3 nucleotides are TGTGCCTGGATCAACACGACAGGTCCACAAGGCTACACCTTC.

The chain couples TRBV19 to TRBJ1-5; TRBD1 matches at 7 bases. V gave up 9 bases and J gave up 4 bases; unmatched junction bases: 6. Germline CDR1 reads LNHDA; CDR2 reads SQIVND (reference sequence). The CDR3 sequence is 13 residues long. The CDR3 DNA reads TGTGCCAGCAAGGGACAGCCGAATCAGCCCCAGCATTTT. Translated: CASKGQPNQPQHF.

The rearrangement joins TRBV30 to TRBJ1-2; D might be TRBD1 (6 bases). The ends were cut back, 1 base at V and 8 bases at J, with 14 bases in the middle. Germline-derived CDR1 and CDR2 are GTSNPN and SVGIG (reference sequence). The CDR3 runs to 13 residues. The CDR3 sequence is CAWSATTGKGYTF. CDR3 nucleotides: TGTGCCTGGAGTGCCACCACAGGGAAGGGCTACACCTTC.

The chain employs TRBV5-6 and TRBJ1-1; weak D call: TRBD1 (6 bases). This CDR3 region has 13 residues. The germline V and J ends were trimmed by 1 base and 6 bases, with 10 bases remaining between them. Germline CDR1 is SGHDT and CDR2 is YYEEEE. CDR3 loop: CASSLTGWPEAFF. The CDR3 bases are TGTGCCAGCAGCTTGACAGGGTGGCCTGAAGCTTTCTTT.

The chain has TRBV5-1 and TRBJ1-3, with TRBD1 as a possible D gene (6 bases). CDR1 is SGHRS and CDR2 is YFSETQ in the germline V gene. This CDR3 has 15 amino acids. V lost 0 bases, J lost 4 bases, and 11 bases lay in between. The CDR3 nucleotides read TGCGCCAGCAGCTTGGGACAGGCATCGGGAAACACCATATATTTT. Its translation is CASSLGQASGNTIYF. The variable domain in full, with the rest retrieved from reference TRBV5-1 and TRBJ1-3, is KAGVTQTPRYLIKTRGQQVTLSCSPISGHRSVSWYQQTPGQGLQFLFEYFSETQRNKGNFPGRFSGRQFSNSRSEMNVSTLELGDSALYLCASSLGQASGNTIYFGEGSWLTVV.

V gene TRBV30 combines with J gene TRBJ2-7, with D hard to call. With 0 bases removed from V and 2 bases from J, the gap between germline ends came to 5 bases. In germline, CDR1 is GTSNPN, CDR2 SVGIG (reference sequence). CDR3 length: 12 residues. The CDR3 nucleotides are TGTGCCTGGAGTGTCACAGCCTACGAGCAGTACTTC. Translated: CAWSVTAYEQYF.

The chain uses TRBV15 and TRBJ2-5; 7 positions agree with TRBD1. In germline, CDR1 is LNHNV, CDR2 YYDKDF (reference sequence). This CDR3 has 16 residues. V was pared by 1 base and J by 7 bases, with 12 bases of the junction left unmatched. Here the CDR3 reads CATSRARETGPGTQYF. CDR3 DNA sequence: TGTGCCACCAGCAGAGCCCGAGAGACAGGGCCAGGGACCCAGTACTTC.

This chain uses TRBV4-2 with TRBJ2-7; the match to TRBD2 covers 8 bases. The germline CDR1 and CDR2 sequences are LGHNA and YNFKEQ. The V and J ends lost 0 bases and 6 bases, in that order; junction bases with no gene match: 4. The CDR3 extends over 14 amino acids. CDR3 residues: CASSQDRTSSEQYF. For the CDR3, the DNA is TGTGCCAGCAGCCAAGATAGGACTAGCAGCGAGCAGTACTTC.

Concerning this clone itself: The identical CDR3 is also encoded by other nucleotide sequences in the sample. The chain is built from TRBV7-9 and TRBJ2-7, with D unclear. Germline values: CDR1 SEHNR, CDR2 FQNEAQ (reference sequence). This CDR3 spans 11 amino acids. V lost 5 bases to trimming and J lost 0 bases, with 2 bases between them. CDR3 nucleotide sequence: TGTGCCAGCAGCCTCTCCTACGAGCAGTACTTC. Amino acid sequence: CASSLSYEQYF.

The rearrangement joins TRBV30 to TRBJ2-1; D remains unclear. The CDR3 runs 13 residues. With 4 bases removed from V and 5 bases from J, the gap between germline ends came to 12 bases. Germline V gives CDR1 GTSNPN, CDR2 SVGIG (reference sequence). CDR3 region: CAWKFRRNNEQFF. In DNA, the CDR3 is TGTGCCTGGAAATTCAGGCGAAACAATGAGCAGTTCTTC.

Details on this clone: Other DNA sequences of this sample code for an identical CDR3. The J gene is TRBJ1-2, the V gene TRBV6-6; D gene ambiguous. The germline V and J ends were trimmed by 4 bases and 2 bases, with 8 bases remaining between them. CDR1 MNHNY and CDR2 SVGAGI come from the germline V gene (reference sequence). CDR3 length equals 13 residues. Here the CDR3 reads CASSSAGNYGYTF. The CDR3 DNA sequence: TGTGCCAGCAGTTCGGCAGGAAACTATGGCTACACCTTC.

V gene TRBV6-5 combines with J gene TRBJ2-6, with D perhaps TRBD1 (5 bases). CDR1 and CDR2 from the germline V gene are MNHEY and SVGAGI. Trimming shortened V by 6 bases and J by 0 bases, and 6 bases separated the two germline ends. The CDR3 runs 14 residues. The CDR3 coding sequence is TGTGCCAGCAGGACAGTCTCTGGGGCCAACGTCCTGACTTTC. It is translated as CASRTVSGANVLTF.

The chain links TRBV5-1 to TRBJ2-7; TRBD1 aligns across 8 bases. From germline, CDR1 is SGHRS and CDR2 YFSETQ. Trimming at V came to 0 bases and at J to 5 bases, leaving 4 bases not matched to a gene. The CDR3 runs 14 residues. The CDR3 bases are TGCGCCAGCAGCTTGGGGACAGGGAAGGACGAGCAGTACTTC. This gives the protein CASSLGTGKDEQYF.

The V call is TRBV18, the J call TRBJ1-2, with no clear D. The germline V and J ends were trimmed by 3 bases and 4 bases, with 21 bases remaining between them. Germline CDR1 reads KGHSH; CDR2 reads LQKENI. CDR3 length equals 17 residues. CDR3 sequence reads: CASSPALLSNSPYGYTF. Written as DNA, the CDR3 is TGTGCCAGCTCACCCGCCCTCCTGAGTAACTCACCCTATGGCTACACCTTC.

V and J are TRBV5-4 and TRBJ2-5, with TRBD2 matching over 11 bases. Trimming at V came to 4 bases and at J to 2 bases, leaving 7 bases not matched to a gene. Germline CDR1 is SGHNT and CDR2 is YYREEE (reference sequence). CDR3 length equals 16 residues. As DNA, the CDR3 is TGTGCCAGCAGCCCCACTAGCGGGGGCATACAAGAGACCCAGTACTTC. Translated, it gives CASSPTSGGIQETQYF.

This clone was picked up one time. CDR3 coding DNA: TGTGCCAGCAGTTTATCGCCAGGGAGGAACGGCGAGCAGTACTTC. It encodes CASSLSPGRNGEQYF. The chain is built from TRBV28 and TRBJ2-7, with D tentatively TRBD2 (6 bases). The germline gives CDR1 MDHEN, CDR2 SYDVKM. The CDR3 has 15 amino acids. V gave up 1 base and J gave up 6 bases, with 16 bases separating them.